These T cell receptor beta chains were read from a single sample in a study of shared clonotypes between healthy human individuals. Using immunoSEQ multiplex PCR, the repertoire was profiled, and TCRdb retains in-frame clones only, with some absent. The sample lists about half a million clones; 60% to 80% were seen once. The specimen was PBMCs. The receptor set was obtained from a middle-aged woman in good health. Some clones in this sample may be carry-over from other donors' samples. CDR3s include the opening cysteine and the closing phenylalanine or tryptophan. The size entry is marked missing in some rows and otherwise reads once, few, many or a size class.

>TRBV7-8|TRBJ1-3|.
CASSLLWPGNTIYF
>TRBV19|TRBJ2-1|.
CASTWTSGSNNEQFF
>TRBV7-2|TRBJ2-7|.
CASSFRRVGYEQYF
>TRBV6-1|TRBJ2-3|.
CASQGLAGATDTQYF
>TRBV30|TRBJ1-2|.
CAWRDNVGSYGYTF
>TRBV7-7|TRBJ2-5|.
CASSLDLAQETQYF
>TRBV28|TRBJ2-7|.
CASSSPGAGSTSYEQYF
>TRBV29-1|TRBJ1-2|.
CSDRDSSNYGYTF
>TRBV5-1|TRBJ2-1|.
CASSPAGGPAGEQFF
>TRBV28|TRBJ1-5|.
CASGTAGGPYSNQPQHF
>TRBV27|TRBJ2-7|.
CASSPRGSGYEQYF
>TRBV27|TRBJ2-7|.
CAVGRTDGWEQYF
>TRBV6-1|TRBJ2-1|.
CASSGGLAGGYNEQFF
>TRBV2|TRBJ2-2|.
CASTPSGRGTGELFF
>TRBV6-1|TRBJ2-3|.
CASSDWGQGAGDTQYF
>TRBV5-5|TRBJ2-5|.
CASSLFGPQETQYF
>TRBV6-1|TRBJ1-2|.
CASSETRQGYGYTF
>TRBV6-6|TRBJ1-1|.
CASSYMSVRAFF
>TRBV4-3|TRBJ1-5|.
CASSQDFRQKYQPQHF
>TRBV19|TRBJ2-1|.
CASKRHSGDRGNEQFF
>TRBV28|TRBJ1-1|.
CASSLWNARSGTEAFF
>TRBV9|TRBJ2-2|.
CASSVDGTGELFF
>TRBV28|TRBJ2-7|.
CASSSLTSQSTYEQYF
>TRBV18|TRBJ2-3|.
CASSPLRGTDTQYF
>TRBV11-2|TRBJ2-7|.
CASSLLRKQYEQYF
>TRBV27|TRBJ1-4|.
CASSFWPPGDLFF
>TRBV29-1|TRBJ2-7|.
CSVGQPEAYEQYF
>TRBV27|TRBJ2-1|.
CASSIWTNYYNEQFF
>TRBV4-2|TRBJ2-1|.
CASSSAVQGDEQFF
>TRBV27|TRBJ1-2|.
CASSSRDRGLPYGYTF
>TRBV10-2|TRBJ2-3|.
CASSGQISTDTQYF
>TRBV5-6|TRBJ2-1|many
CASSFRDPPYNEQFF
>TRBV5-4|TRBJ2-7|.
CASSYGQPHYEQYF
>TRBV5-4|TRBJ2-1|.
CASADTSGYNEQFF
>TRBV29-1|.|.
CSVERGQGDEQYF
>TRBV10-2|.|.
CASSESDRGRPEQYF
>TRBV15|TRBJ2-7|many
CATSRARDIPYEQYF
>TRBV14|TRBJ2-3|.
CASSQGGSAMQYF